The 29 T cell receptor beta chains below come from one sample, sequenced in a study of shared clonotypes between healthy human individuals. Sequencing used immunoSEQ multiplex PCR; TCRdb keeps in-frame clones, though not all of them. This sample has under 2,500,000 clones, with about 94% found just once. The sequencing sample was made of naive CD4+ T cells sorted from blood. The subset here: CD45RA+ positively selected. The receptor set was obtained from a man aged 18 to 29 in good health.

The J gene is TRBJ1-2, the V gene TRBV5-6; possible D gene TRBD1, 5 bases. CDR3 size: 14 residues. V lost 6 bases and J lost 4, with 16 bases in between. Germline V gives CDR1 SGHDT, CDR2 YYEEEE. CDR3 amino acids: CASTLRGLSYGYTF. In DNA form, the CDR3 reads TGTGCCAGCACCCTTAGGGGTTTGAGCTATGGCTACACCTTC.

J is TRBJ2-1 and V is TRBV5-1, with TRBD1 matching 8 bases. The V segment lost 3 bases and the J segment 6 bases; nucleotides outside the gene matches: 8. The CDR3 consists of 15 residues. Germline CDR1 SGHRS, CDR2 YFSETQ. The DNA for the CDR3 is TGCGCCAGCAGCTCTACCGGGACAGGAAGCAATGAGCAGTTCTTC. Translation: CASSSTGTGSNEQFF.

This rearrangement joins TRBV19 to TRBJ1-5; D is unresolved. Germline V gene sequence: CDR1 LNHDA, CDR2 SQIVND (reference sequence). Deletions cut 6 bases from V and 1 base from J, with 10 bases between. The CDR3 runs to 14 residues. The CDR3: CASRSAASNQPQHF. The DNA of the CDR3 is TGTGCCAGTAGGTCAGCTGCCAGCAATCAGCCCCAGCATTTT.

This chain uses TRBV7-2 with TRBJ1-5; 9 bases align to TRBD1. Germline V gene data show CDR1 as SGHTA and CDR2 as FQGNSA. This CDR3 has 15 amino acids. Germline trimming cut 4 bases from V and 1 base from J; bases unmatched to any gene: 2. CDR3 bases: TGTGCCAGCAGCTGGGGACAGGGCAGCAATCAGCCCCAGCATTTT. This sequence encodes CASSWGQGSNQPQHF. Together with reference TRBV7-2 and TRBJ1-5, the CDR3 gives the full variable domain: GAGVSQSPSNKVTEKGKDVELRCDPISGHTALYWYRQSLGQGLEFLIYFQGNSAPDKSGLPSDRFSAERTGGSVSTLTIQRTQQEDSAVYLCASSWGQGSNQPQHFGDGTRLSIL.

J is TRBJ1-2 and V is TRBV7-9; 7 positions agree with TRBD1. V shed 5 bases, J shed 2 bases, and the junction held 8 bases outside the gene matches. The CDR3 is made up of 15 amino acids. CDR1 is SEHNR and CDR2 is FQNEAQ in the germline V gene (reference sequence). CDR3 amino acids: CASSPQGNLNYGYTF. As DNA, the CDR3 is TGTGCCAGCAGCCCACAGGGGAATCTGAACTATGGCTACACCTTC. The complete variable domain, with remaining parts taken from reference TRBV7-9 and TRBJ1-2, reads DTGVSQNPRHKITKRGQNVTFRCDPISEHNRLYWYRQTLGQGPEFLTYFQNEAQLEKSRLLSDRFSAERPKGSFSTLEIQRTEQGDSAMYLCASSPQGNLNYGYTFGSGTRLTVV.

This chain uses TRBV5-8 with TRBJ2-7, with 7 bases identical to TRBD1. Unmatched junction bases numbered 9, after V lost 4 bases and J lost 2 bases. The CDR3 length is 15 residues. Germline assignment: CDR1 SGHTS and CDR2 YDEGEE. CDR3 loop: CASSRGQHITYEQYF. Here the CDR3 DNA reads TGTGCCAGCAGCCGGGGACAGCACATAACCTACGAGCAGTACTTC.

V gene TRBV5-4 combines with J gene TRBJ2-5; D not resolved. Germline loops: CDR1 SGHNT, CDR2 YYREEE (reference sequence). There are 14 residues in the CDR3. Trimming removed 0 bases from V and 5 bases from J, with 11 bases in between. Written as DNA, the CDR3 is TGTGCCAGCAGCTTGGGGATAGGGCAGGAGACCCAGTACTTC. This translates into CASSLGIGQETQYF. The full variable domain, its missing parts supplied by reference TRBV5-4 and TRBJ2-5, is ETGVTQSPTHLIKTRGQQVTLRCSSQSGHNTVSWYQQALGQGPQFIFQYYREEENGRGNFPPRFSGLQFPNYSSELNVNALELDDSALYLCASSLGIGQETQYFGPGTRLLVL.

Details on this clone: Different DNA sequences within this sample yield the same CDR3. The chain uses TRBV7-2 and TRBJ1-2; tentatively, D is TRBD1 (5 bases). V dropped 5 bases and J dropped 1 base, with 8 bases sitting between them. Germline V gene lookup returns CDR1 SGHTA and CDR2 FQGNSA. This CDR3 region has 13 residues. The CDR3, as DNA: TGTGCCAGCAGCCCCGACAGTAACTATGGCTACACCTTC. It specifies CASSPDSNYGYTF.

The chain combines TRBV7-2 with TRBJ1-1; D is uncertain. Germline values: CDR1 SGHTA, CDR2 FQGNSA. V lost 3 bases, J lost 6 bases, and 20 bases lay in between. The CDR3 sequence is 16 residues long. The CDR3 is CASSFGVLRTMSEAFF. In DNA form, the CDR3 reads TGTGCCAGCAGCTTTGGGGTTTTAAGGACGATGTCTGAAGCTTTCTTT.

This clone has just one count. V gene TRBV7-8 combines with J gene TRBJ2-7; 7 bases are shared with TRBD2. The CDR3 has 15 residues. V was pared by 1 base and J by 2 bases, with 5 bases of the junction left unmatched. Germline V gene data show CDR1 as SGHVS and CDR2 as FQNEAQ. The CDR3 region has the DNA TGTGCCAGCAGCTTAGGCGCGGGAGCCACCTACGAGCAGTACTTC. It codes for CASSLGAGATYEQYF.

The V call is TRBV4-1, the J call TRBJ1-4, with D uncertain. Trimming pared 5 bases from V and 5 bases from J, leaving 9 bases between. Germline CDR1 and CDR2: MGHRA and YSYEKL. The CDR3 consists of 13 residues. The CDR3 region has the DNA TGCGCCAGCAGCGTCACCGGAAATGAAAAACTGTTTTTT. Translation: CASSVTGNEKLFF.

CDR3 sequence: CAWSQGSYTEAFF. The CDR3 DNA reads as TGTGCCTGGAGTCAGGGGAGTTACACTGAAGCTTTCTTT. V gene TRBV30 combines with J gene TRBJ1-1; D might be TRBD1 (6 bases). V lost 2 bases and J lost 3, with 10 bases in between. Germline CDR1 reads GTSNPN; CDR2 reads SVGIG (reference sequence). This CDR3 is 13 amino acids long. Combining the CDR3 with reference TRBV30 and TRBJ1-1 gives the whole variable domain SQTIHQWPATLVQPVGSPLSLECTVEGTSNPNLYWYRQAAGRGLQLLFYSVGIGQISSEVPQNLSASRPQDRQFILSSKKLLLSDSGFYLCAWSQGSYTEAFFGQGTRLTVV.

V usage is TRBV5-4 and J usage is TRBJ2-1, with 13 bases matching TRBD2. V trimming: 3 bases; J trimming: 6 bases; junction bases outside the gene matches: 6. This CDR3 has 16 amino acids. In germline, CDR1 is SGHNT, CDR2 YYREEE (reference sequence). The CDR3 is CASSSSGTSGANEQFF. In DNA form, the CDR3 reads TGTGCCAGCAGCTCCTCCGGGACTAGCGGGGCCAATGAGCAGTTCTTC.

The chain combines TRBV6-5 with TRBJ2-1; D remains ambiguous. Per germline, CDR1 MNHEY and CDR2 SVGAGI. The CDR3 contains 16 residues. Between the trimmed V and J ends, which lost 0 bases and 9 bases, there was a span of 18 bases. The CDR3 coding sequence is TGTGCCAGCAGTTACTCGATTGGTCTTACGAGCAGTGAGCAGTTCTTC. Amino acids: CASSYSIGLTSSEQFF.

V usage is TRBV6-4 and J usage is TRBJ2-7; D perhaps matches TRBD1 (5 bases). The germline V and J ends were trimmed by 8 bases and 2 bases, with 16 bases remaining between them. Per germline, CDR1 MRHNA and CDR2 SNTAGT. This CDR3 comprises 14 residues. The CDR3 bases are TGTGCCAGCGACAGTGTGGCAGGAGCCTACGAGCAGTACTTC. This codes for CASDSVAGAYEQYF.

This clone was seen only once. This same CDR3 is encoded by further DNA sequences in the sample. This sequence joins TRBV2 and TRBJ1-4, with 9 nucleotides matching TRBD1. This CDR3 spans 14 amino acids. V gave up 5 bases and J gave up 7 bases; unmatched junction bases: 5. CDR1 is SNHLY, CDR2 FYNNEI, per germline. The CDR3 sequence: CASSLDRGGEKLFF. The CDR3, as DNA: TGTGCCAGCAGTTTAGACAGGGGGGGTGAAAAACTGTTTTTT.

The rearrangement links TRBV10-3 to TRBJ2-1, with D unclear. Germline assignment: CDR1 ENHRY and CDR2 SYGVKD. CDR3 size: 13 residues. Trimming left V 7 bases short and J 10 bases short, with 17 bases between. As DNA, the CDR3 is TGTGCCATCACCAAGACCGGCACCGAGGAGCAGTTCTTC. Protein product: CAITKTGTEEQFF.

The J gene is TRBJ1-2, the V gene TRBV6-1; D is possibly TRBD1 (5 bases). The CDR3 totals 14 residues. Looked up from germline, CDR1 is MNHNS and CDR2 is SASEGT. V lost 1 base, J lost 9 bases, and 15 bases lay in between. CDR3 sequence: CASSEDQGPVSYTF. CDR3 sequence (DNA): TGTGCCAGCAGTGAAGATCAGGGTCCGGTGAGCTACACCTTC.

V and J are TRBV7-2 and TRBJ2-3, with TRBD1 identical over 10 bases. Trimming at V came to 5 bases and at J to 2 bases, leaving 4 bases not matched to a gene. The CDR3 runs 15 residues. CDR1 and CDR2 (germline): SGHTA, FQGNSA. CDR3 nucleotide sequence: TGTGCCAGCAGCAAGGGACAGGGGTTCACAGATACGCAGTATTTT. Its translation: CASSKGQGFTDTQYF. Drawing the rest from reference TRBV7-2 and TRBJ2-3, the complete variable domain is GAGVSQSPSNKVTEKGKDVELRCDPISGHTALYWYRQSLGQGLEFLIYFQGNSAPDKSGLPSDRFSAERTGGSVSTLTIQRTQQEDSAVYLCASSKGQGFTDTQYFGPGTRLTVL.

This chain joins TRBV6-5 and TRBJ1-6; D not certain. This CDR3 is 13 amino acids long. The germline V gene encodes CDR1 MNHEY and CDR2 SVGAGI. V was clipped by 4 bases and J by 7 bases, with 8 bases between them. The CDR3 nucleotides read TGTGCCAGCAGTTGGGAGGAGAATTCACCCCTCCACTTT. Its protein product is CASSWEENSPLHF.

V is TRBV6-5 and J is TRBJ1-4; a weak D match, TRBD1 (5 bases). Germline V CDR1 and CDR2: MNHEY, SVGAGI. V dropped 2 bases and J dropped 5 bases, with 9 bases sitting between them. CDR3 size: 14 residues. CDR3 in DNA: TGTGCCAGCAGTTACAGACAGCAAAATGAAAAACTGTTTTTT. It is translated as CASSYRQQNEKLFF.

This rearrangement joins TRBV7-2 to TRBJ2-2; 9 bases line up with TRBD2. Germline CDR1 and CDR2: SGHTA and FQGNSA. The CDR3 is 17 amino acids. V was clipped by 1 base and J by 5 bases; unmatched bases: 8. CDR3 region: CASSLEAGGLRTGELFF. The CDR3 bases are TGTGCCAGCAGCTTAGAAGCGGGAGGATTGCGGACCGGGGAGCTGTTTTTT.

This clone has only one observation. The chain recombines TRBV7-2 with TRBJ2-5; D gene unclear. CDR1 is SGHTA and CDR2 is FQGNSA in the germline V gene. Trimming took 6 bases from V and 4 from J, leaving 6 bases between them. This CDR3 comprises 11 residues. The CDR3 spells CASRIGETQYF. CDR3 DNA sequence: TGTGCCAGCAGAATTGGAGAGACCCAGTACTTC.

The genes are TRBV6-5 and TRBJ1-1; 11 bases are a match to TRBD1. In germline, CDR1 is MNHEY, CDR2 SVGAGI. The CDR3 extends over 15 amino acids. V lost 4 bases to trimming and J lost 7 bases; unmatched junction nucleotides: 8. In nucleotides, the CDR3 is TGTGCCAGCAGTTTATCCGGGACAGGGGGAGGTGAAGCTTTCTTT. It is translated as CASSLSGTGGGEAFF.

The DNA for the CDR3 is TGTGCCTGGAGTGAAACGGGTCGTAGCACTGAAGCTTTCTTT. This gives the protein CAWSETGRSTEAFF. J is TRBJ1-1 and V is TRBV30; D unresolved. The CDR3 is 14 residues long. Looked up from germline, CDR1 is GTSNPN and CDR2 is SVGIG (reference sequence). Between the trimmed V and J ends, which lost 1 base and 4 bases, there was a span of 13 bases.

This chain's CDR3 is CAWSVASWGQGKPEAKNIQYF. The CDR3 nucleotides are TGTGCCTGGAGTGTAGCGTCTTGGGGACAGGGGAAGCCGGAGGCCAAAAACATTCAGTACTTC. The V call is TRBV30, the J call TRBJ2-4; TRBD1 matches at 10 bases. The V and J ends lost 0 bases and 1 base, in that order; junction bases with no gene match: 18. This CDR3 has 21 amino acids. Germline V gives CDR1 GTSNPN, CDR2 SVGIG (reference sequence).

The V gene is TRBV4-3, the J gene TRBJ1-2; 7 positions match TRBD1. CDR3 length equals 16 residues. Germline assignment: CDR1 LGHNA and CDR2 YSLEER. Trimming took 0 bases from V and 3 from J; bases not matched to a gene: 7. This CDR3 is CASSQDQQGVYYGYTF. CDR3 sequence (DNA): TGCGCCAGCAGCCAAGACCAGCAGGGGGTATACTATGGCTACACCTTC.

The V call is TRBV5-1, the J call TRBJ2-1; D ambiguous. Germline-derived CDR1 and CDR2 are SGHRS and YFSETQ. The length of the CDR3 is 16 residues. V lost 0 bases to trimming and J lost 8 bases, with 18 bases between them. CDR3 sequence reads: CASSLAANRLVHEQFF. The CDR3, as DNA: TGCGCCAGCAGCTTGGCCGCCAACCGCCTGGTCCATGAGCAGTTCTTC. Filled out from reference TRBV5-1 and TRBJ2-1, the complete variable domain reads KAGVTQTPRYLIKTRGQQVTLSCSPISGHRSVSWYQQTPGQGLQFLFEYFSETQRNKGNFPGRFSGRQFSNSRSEMNVSTLELGDSALYLCASSLAANRLVHEQFFGPGTRLTVL.

In its sample, this clone was seen once. The rearrangement uses TRBV7-2 and TRBJ2-2; the D call may be TRBD1 or TRBD2 (6 bases each). The CDR3 is 16 amino acids. Trimming stripped 2 bases from V and 5 bases from J, with 15 bases between. Germline V lookup: CDR1 SGHTA, CDR2 FQGNSA. CDR3 region: CASSLSQGRRTGELFF. As DNA, the CDR3 is TGTGCCAGCAGCTTATCTCAGGGGAGGAGGACCGGGGAGCTGTTTTTT.